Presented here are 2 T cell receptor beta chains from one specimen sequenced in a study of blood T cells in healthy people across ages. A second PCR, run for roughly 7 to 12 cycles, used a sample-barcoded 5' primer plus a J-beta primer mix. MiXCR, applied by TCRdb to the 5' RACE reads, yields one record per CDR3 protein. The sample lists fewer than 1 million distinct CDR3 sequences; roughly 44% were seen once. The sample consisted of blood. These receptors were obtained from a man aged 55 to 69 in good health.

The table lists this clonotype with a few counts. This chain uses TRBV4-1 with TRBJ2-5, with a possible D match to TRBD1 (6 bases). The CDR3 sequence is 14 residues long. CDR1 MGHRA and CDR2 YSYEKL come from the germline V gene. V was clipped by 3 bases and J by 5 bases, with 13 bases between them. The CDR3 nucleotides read TGCGCCAGCAGCCAGTGGGACACCACGGAGACCCAGTACTTC. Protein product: CASSQWDTTETQYF.

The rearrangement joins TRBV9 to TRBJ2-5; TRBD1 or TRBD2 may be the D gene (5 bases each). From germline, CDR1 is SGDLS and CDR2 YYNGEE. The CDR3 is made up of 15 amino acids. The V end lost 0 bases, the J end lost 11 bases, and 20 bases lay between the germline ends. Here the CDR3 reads CASSVAGTQHNEQYF. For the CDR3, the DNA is TGTGCCAGCAGCGTAGCGGGGACGCAACACAATGAGCAGTACTTC. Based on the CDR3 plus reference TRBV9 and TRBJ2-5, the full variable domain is DSGVTQTPKHLITATGQRVTLRCSPRSGDLSVYWYQQSLDQGLQFLIQYYNGEERAKGNILERFSAQQFPDLHSELNLSSLELGDSALYFCASSVAGTQHNEQYFGPGTRLLVL.